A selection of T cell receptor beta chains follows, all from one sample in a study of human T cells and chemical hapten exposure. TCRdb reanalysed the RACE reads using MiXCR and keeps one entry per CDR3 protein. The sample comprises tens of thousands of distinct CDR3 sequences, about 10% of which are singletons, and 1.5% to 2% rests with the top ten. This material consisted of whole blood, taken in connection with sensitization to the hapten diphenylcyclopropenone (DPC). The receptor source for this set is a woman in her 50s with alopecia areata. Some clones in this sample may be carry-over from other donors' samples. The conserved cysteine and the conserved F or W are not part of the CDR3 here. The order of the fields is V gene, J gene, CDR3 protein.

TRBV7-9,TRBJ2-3,ASSLGAGASQY
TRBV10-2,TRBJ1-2,ASGGNYGYT
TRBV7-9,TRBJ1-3,ASSLLGAQGNTIY
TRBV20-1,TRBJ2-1,SAYRRDEQF
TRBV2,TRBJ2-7,ASRVGTDRTYEQY
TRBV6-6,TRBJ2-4,ASSYSRVEGRSEGY
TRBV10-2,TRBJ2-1,ASSEQRFSNEQF
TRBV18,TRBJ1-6,ASSPLGGKNSPLH
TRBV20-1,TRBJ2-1,SASRSSYNEQF
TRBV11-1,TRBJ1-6,ASSSDLNSPLH
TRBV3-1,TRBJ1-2,ASSQDRAHGYT
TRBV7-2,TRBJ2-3,ASSFLGQGTDTQY
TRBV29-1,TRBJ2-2,SVRQGIAVTGELF
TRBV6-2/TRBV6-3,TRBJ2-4,ASRDTGSPPY
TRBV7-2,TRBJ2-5,ASSLVAAQETQY